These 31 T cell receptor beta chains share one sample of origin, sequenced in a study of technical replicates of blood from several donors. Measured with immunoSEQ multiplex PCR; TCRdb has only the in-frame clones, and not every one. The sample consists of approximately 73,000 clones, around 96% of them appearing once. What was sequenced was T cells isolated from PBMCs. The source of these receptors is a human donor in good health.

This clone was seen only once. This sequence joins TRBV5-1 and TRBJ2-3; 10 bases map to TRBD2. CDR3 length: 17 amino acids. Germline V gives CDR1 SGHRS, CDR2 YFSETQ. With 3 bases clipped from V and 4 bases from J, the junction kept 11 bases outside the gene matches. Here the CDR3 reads CASSSQTSGFVADTQYF. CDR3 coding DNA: TGCGCCAGCAGCTCCCAGACTAGCGGGTTTGTCGCAGATACGCAGTATTTT. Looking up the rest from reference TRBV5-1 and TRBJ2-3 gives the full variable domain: KAGVTQTPRYLIKTRGQQVTLSCSPISGHRSVSWYQQTPGQGLQFLFEYFSETQRNKGNFPGRFSGRQFSNSRSEMNVSTLELGDSALYLCASSSQTSGFVADTQYFGPGTRLTVL.

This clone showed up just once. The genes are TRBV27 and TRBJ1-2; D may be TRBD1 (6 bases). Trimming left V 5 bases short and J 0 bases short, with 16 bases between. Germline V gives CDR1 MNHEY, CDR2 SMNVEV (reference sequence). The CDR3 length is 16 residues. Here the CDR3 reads CASSRSDRLANYGYTF. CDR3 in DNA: TGTGCCAGCAGTCGATCCGACAGGTTAGCTAACTATGGCTACACCTTC.

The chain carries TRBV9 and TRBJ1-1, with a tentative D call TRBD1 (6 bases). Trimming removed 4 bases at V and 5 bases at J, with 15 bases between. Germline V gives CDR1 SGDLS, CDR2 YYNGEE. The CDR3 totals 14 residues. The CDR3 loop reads CASSNTGITTEAFF. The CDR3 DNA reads TGTGCCAGCAGCAACACAGGGATCACTACTGAAGCTTTCTTT.

The CDR3 region has the DNA TGTGCCAGCAGCTTAGGGAGTTGGTACGAGCAGTACTTC. This translates into CASSLGSWYEQYF. The V and J genes are TRBV7-6 and TRBJ2-7; D gene unclear. CDR3 length equals 13 residues. Germline CDR1 reads SGHVS; CDR2 reads FNYEAQ. Trimming left V 1 base short and J 4 bases short, with 8 bases between.

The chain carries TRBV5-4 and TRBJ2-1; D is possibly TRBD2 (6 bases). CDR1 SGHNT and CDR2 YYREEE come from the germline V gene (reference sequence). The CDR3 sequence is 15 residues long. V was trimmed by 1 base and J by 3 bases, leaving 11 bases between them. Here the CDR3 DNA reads TGTGCCAGCAGCTTGATGGGGGAGGTCTACAATGAGCAGTTCTTC. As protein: CASSLMGEVYNEQFF.

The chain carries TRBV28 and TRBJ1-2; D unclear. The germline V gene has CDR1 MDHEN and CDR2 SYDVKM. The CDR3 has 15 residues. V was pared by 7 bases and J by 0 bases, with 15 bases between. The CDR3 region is CASTLFRGSNYGYTF. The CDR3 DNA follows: TGTGCCAGCACCTTGTTTCGGGGTTCTAACTATGGCTACACCTTC.

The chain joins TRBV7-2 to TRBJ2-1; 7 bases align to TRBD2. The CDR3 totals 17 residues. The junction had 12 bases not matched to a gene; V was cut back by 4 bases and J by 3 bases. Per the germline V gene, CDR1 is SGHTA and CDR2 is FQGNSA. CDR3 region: CASSSRLGGSIYNEQFF. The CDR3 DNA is TGTGCCAGCAGCTCCCGCCTAGGCGGGAGCATCTACAATGAGCAGTTCTTC.

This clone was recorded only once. CDR3: CASSNRDNRYNEQFF. For the CDR3, the DNA is TGTGCCAGTAGTAATCGAGATAACCGCTACAATGAGCAGTTCTTC. The chain has TRBV19 and TRBJ2-1, with D hard to call. Trimming removed 4 bases at V and 3 bases at J, with 13 bases between. The CDR3 runs to 15 residues. The germline V gene has CDR1 LNHDA and CDR2 SQIVND (reference sequence).

The DNA for the CDR3 is TGTGCCAGCAGCTTGGCTGGACAGGGGTCGGATTCAGCTAACTATGGCTACACCTTC. Translating gives CASSLAGQGSDSANYGYTF. The chain uses TRBV7-7 and TRBJ1-2; 9 bases map to TRBD1. This CDR3 is built from 19 residues. V trimming: 3 bases; J trimming: 0 bases; junction bases outside the gene matches: 14. From germline, CDR1 is SSHAT and CDR2 FNYEAQ (reference sequence).

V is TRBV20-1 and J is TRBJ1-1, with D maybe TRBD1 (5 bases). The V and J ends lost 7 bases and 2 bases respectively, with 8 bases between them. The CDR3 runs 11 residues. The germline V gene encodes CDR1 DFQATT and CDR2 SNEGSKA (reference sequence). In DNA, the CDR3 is TGCAGTGATCAGGGCAACACTGAAGCTTTCTTT. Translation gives CSDQGNTEAFF.

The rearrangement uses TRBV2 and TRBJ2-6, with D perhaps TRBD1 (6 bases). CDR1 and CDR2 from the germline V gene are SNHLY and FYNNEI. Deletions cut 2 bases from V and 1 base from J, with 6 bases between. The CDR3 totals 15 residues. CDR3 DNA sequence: TGTGCCAGCAGTGAACAGGGGTCTGGGGCCAACGTCCTGACTTTC. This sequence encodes CASSEQGSGANVLTF.

CDR3 residues: CASSYLGLAGDNEQFF. Here the CDR3 DNA reads TGTGCCAGCAGTTACTTGGGACTAGCGGGTGATAATGAGCAGTTCTTC. This chain links TRBV6-5 with TRBJ2-1; TRBD2 agrees at 12 bases. Germline trimming cut 1 base from V and 7 bases from J; bases unmatched to any gene: 5. This CDR3 spans 16 amino acids. The germline V gene encodes CDR1 MNHEY and CDR2 SVGAGI.

The CDR3 region is CASSLGGGSYEQYF. The CDR3 DNA reads TGTGCCAGCAGCTTAGGCGGGGGGTCCTACGAGCAGTACTTC. The chain carries TRBV13 and TRBJ2-7, with 7 bases aligning to TRBD2. The germline CDR1 and CDR2 sequences are PRHDT and FYEKMQ (reference sequence). The J segment lost 1 base and the V segment lost 0 bases, leaving 0 bases of the junction unmatched. The CDR3 is made up of 14 amino acids.

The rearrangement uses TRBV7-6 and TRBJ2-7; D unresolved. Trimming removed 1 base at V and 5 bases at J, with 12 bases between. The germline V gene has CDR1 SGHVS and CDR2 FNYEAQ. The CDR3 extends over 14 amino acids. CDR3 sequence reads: CASSLEGRGHEQYF. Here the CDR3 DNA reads TGTGCCAGCAGCTTAGAAGGCCGAGGCCACGAGCAGTACTTC. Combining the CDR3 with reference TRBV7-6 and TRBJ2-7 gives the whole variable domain GAGVSQSPRYKVTKRGQDVALRCDPISGHVSLYWYRQALGQGPEFLTYFNYEAQQDKSGLPNDRFSAERPEGSISTLTIQRTEQRDSAMYRCASSLEGRGHEQYFGPGTRLTVT.

CDR3 DNA: TGTGCCAGCAGTGGGGCAATTGAGCAGTTCTTC. Translating gives CASSGAIEQFF. The chain links TRBV25-1 to TRBJ2-1; D not resolved. The CDR3 runs to 11 residues. Germline CDR1 reads MGHDK; CDR2 reads SYGVNS. Trimming took off 4 bases at V and 9 bases at J, with 7 bases between the two ends.

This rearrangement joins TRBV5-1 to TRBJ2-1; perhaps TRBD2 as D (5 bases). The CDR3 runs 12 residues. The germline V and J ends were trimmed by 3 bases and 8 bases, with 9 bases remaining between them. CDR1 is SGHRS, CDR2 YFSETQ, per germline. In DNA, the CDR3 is TGCGCCAGCAGCTCGGACTTTGATGAGCAGTTCTTC. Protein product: CASSSDFDEQFF.

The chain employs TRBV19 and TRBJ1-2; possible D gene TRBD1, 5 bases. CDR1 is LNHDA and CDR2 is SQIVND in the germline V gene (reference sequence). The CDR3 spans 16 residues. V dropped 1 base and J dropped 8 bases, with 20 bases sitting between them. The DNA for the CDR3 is TGTGCCAGTAGTATAGGGGGGGAAGTCCCTGCCGGCGGCTACACCTTC. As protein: CASSIGGEVPAGGYTF.

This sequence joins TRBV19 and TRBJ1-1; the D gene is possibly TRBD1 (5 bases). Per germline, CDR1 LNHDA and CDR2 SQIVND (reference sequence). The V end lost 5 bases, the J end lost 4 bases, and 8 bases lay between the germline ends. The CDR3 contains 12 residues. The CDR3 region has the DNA TGTGCCAGTAGTCCCGGGGGCACTGAAGCTTTCTTT. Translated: CASSPGGTEAFF. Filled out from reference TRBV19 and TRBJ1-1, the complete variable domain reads DGGITQSPKYLFRKEGQNVTLSCEQNLNHDAMYWYRQDPGQGLRLIYYSQIVNDFQKGDIAEGYSVSREKKESFPLTVTSAQKNPTAFYLCASSPGGTEAFFGQGTRLTVV.

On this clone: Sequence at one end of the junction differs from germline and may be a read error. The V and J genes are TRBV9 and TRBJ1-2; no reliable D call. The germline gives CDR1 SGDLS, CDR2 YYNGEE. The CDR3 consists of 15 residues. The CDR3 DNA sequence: TGTGTCAGCAGCGAATCCTCTGGAACTAGAAATGGCTACACCTTC. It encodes CVSSESSGTRNGYTF.

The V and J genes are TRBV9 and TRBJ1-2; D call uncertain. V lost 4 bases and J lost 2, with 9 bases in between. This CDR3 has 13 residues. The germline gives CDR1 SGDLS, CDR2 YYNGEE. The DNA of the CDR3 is TGTGCCAGCAGCAGAACAGAGAACTATGGCTACACCTTC. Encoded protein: CASSRTENYGYTF.

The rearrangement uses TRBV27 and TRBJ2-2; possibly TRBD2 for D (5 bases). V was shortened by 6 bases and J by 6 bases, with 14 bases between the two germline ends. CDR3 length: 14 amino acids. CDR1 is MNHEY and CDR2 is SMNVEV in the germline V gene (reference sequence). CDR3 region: CASSPGKVSGELFF. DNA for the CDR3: TGTGCCAGCAGCCCGGGGAAAGTCTCCGGGGAGCTGTTTTTT.

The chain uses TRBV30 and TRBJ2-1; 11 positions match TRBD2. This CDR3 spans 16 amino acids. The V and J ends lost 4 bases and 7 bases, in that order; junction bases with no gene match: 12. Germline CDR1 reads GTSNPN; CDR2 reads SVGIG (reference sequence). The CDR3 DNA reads TGTGCCTGGACGGGGACTAGCGGACTCTACGGTAATGAGCAGTTCTTC. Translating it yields CAWTGTSGLYGNEQFF. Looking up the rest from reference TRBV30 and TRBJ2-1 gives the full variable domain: SQTIHQWPATLVQPVGSPLSLECTVEGTSNPNLYWYRQAAGRGLQLLFYSVGIGQISSEVPQNLSASRPQDRQFILSSKKLLLSDSGFYLCAWTGTSGLYGNEQFFGPGTRLTVL.

The CDR3 DNA reads TGTGCCAGCAGGAATGGACTAGCGGGAGAGACCCAGTACTTC. Protein sequence: CASRNGLAGETQYF. The V and J genes are TRBV6-6 and TRBJ2-5; TRBD2 aligns across 11 bases. In germline, CDR1 is MNHNY, CDR2 SVGAGI (reference sequence). Trimming removed 6 bases from V and 4 bases from J; junction bases left unmatched: 4. The CDR3 is made up of 14 amino acids.

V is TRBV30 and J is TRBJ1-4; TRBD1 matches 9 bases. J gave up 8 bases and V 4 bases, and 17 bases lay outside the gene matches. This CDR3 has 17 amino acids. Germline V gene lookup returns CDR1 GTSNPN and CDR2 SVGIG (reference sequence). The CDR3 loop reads CAWNTNTAGTGREKLFF. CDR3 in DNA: TGTGCCTGGAATACAAACACAGCCGGGACAGGGAGAGAAAAACTGTTTTTT. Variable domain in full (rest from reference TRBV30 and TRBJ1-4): SQTIHQWPATLVQPVGSPLSLECTVEGTSNPNLYWYRQAAGRGLQLLFYSVGIGQISSEVPQNLSASRPQDRQFILSSKKLLLSDSGFYLCAWNTNTAGTGREKLFFGSGTQLSVL.

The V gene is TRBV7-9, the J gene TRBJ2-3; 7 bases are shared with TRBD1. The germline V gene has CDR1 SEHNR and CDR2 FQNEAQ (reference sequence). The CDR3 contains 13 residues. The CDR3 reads CAEGGLVTDTQYF. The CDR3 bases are TGTGCTGAAGGGGGCCTCGTCACAGATACGCAGTATTTT.

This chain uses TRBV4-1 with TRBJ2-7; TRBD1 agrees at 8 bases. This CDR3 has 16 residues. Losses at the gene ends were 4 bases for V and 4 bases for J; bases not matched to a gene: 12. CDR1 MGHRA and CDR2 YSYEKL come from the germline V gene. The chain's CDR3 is CASSPLVGTGIYEQYF. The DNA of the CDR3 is TGCGCCAGCAGCCCCCTCGTGGGGACAGGAATATACGAGCAGTACTTC.

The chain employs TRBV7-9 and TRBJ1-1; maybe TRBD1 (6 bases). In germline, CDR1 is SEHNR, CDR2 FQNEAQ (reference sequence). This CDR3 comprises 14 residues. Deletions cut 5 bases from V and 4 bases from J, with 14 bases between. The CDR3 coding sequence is TGTGCCAGCAGCCTATCCTACAGGGTCACTGAAGCTTTCTTT. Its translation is CASSLSYRVTEAFF.

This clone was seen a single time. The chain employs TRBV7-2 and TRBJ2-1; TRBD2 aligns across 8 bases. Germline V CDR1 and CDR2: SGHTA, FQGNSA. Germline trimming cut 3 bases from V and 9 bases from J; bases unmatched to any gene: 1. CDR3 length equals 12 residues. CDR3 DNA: TGTGCCAGCAGCTTGAGCGGGAGTGAGCAGTTCTTC. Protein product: CASSLSGSEQFF.

The chain's CDR3 is CASSFERTGTGNTIYF. CDR3 DNA sequence: TGTGCCAGCAGCTTCGAAAGGACAGGGACTGGAAACACCATATATTTT. This chain joins TRBV7-8 and TRBJ1-3, with 8 bases matching TRBD1. CDR3 size: 16 residues. J was trimmed by 2 bases and V by 3 bases; bases with no gene match: 6. Germline V gives CDR1 SGHVS, CDR2 FQNEAQ.

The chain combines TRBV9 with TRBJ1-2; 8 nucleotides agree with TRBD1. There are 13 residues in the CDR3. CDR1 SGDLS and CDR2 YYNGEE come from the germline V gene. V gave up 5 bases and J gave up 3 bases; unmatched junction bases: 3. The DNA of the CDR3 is TGTGCCAGCAGTTCGGGACAGGACTATGGCTACACCTTC. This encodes CASSSGQDYGYTF.

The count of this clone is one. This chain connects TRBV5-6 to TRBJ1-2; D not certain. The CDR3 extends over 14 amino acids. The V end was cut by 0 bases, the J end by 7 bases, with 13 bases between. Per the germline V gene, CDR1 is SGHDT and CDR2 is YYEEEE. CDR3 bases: TGTGCCAGCAGCTTGGATTGCTGGCAGTGTGGCTACACCTTC. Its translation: CASSLDCWQCGYTF. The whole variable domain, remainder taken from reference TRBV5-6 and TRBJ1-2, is DAGVTQSPTHLIKTRGQQVTLRCSPKSGHDTVSWYQQALGQGPQFIFQYYEEEERQRGNFPDRFSGHQFPNYSSELNVNALLLGDSALYLCASSLDCWQCGYTFGSGTRLTVV.